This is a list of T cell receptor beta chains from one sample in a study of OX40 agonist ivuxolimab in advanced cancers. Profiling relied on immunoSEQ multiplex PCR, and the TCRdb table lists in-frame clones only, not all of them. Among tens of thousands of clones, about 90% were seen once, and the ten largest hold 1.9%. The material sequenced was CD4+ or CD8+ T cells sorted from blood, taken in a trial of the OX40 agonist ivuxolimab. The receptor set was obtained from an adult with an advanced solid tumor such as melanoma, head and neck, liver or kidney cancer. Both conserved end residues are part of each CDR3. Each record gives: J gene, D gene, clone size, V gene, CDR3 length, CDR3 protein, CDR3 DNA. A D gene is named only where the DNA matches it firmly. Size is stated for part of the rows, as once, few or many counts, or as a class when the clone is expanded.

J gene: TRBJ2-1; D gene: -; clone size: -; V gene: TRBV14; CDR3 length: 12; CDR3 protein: CASSPGGPEQFF; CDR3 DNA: TGTGCCAGCAGCCCAGGAGGACCCGAGCAGTTCTTC
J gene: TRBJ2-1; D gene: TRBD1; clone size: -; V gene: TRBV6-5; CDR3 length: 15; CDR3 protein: CASRAWAGGQDEQFF; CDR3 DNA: TGTGCCAGCAGGGCATGGGCAGGGGGTCAGGATGAGCAGTTCTTC
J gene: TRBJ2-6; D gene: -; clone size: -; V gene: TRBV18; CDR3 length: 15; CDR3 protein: CASSSDRSGANVLTF; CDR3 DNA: TGTGCCAGCTCGTCCGACAGGTCTGGGGCCAACGTCCTGACTTTC
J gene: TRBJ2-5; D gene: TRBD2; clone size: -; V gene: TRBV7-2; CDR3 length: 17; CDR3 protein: CASSLAFRGRRGETQYF; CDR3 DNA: TGTGCCAGCAGCTTAGCCTTTCGCGGGAGGAGGGGGGAGACCCAGTACTTC
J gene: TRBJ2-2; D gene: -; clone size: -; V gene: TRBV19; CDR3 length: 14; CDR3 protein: CASLGHFNTGELFF; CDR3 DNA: TGTGCCAGTTTGGGACACTTCAACACCGGGGAGCTGTTTTTT
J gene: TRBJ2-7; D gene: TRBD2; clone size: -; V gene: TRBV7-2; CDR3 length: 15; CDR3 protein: CASSSRTSGSGEQYF; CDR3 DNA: TGTGCCAGCAGCTCCCGGACTAGCGGGAGTGGCGAGCAGTACTTC
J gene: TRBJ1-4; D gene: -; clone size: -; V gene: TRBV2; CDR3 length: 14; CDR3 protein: CASLGDGLVEKLFF; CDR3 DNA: TGTGCCAGCCTGGGGGACGGGCTAGTTGAAAAACTGTTTTTT
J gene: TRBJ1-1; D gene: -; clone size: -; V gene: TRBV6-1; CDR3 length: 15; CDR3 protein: CASSAPGSTNTEAFF; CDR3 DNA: TGTGCCAGCAGCGCACCGGGCAGCACGAACACTGAAGCTTTCTTT
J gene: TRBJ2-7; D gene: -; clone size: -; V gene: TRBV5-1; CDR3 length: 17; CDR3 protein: CASSTRASGTDIYEQYF; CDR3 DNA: TGCGCCAGCAGCACCCGGGCCTCTGGAACGGACATATACGAGCAGTACTTC
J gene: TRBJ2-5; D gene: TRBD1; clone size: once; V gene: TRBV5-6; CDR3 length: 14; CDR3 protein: CASPTGEQQETQYF; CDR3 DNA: TGTGCCAGTCCGACAGGGGAACAACAAGAGACCCAGTACTTC
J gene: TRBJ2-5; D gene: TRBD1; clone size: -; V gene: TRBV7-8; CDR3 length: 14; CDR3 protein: CASSSTGGQETQYF; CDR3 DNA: TGTGCCAGCAGCTCGACAGGGGGACAAGAGACCCAGTACTTC
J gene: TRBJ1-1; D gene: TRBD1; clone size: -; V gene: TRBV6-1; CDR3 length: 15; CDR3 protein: CASLGDRGQFTEAFF; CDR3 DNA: TGTGCCAGCCTCGGGGACAGGGGGCAGTTCACTGAAGCTTTCTTT
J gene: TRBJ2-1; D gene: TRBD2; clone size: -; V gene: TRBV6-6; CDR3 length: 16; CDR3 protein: CASTSPGLAGGLEQFF; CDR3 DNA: TGTGCCAGCACCTCCCCCGGGCTAGCGGGAGGTTTGGAGCAGTTCTTC
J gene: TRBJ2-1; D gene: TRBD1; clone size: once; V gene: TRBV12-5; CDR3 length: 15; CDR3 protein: CASGSGTGGNNEQFF; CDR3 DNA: TGTGCTAGTGGTTCCGGGACAGGGGGGAACAATGAGCAGTTCTTC
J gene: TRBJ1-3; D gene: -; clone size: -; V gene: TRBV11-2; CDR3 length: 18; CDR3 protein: CASSFLSRRDLRGNTIYF; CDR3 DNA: TGTGCCAGCAGCTTCTTAAGTCGCAGGGACCTCCGGGGAAACACCATATATTTT
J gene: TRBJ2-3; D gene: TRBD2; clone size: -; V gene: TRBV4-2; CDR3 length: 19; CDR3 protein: CASSQEGTSGRSGTDTQYF; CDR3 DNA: TGTGCCAGCAGCCAAGAAGGCACTAGCGGGAGGAGCGGCACAGATACGCAGTATTTT
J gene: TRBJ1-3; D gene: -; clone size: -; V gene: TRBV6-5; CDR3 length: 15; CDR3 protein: CASTTGLLSGNTIYF; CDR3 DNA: TGTGCCAGCACGACAGGCCTTCTCTCTGGAAACACCATATATTTT
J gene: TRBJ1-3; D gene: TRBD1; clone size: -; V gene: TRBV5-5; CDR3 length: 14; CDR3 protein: CASSYRQGESTIYF; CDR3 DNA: TGTGCCAGCAGCTACAGACAGGGAGAAAGCACCATATATTTT
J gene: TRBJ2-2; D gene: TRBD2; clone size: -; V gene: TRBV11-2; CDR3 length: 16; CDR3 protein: CASSFGLAANTGELFF; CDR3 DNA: TGTGCCAGCAGTTTTGGACTAGCGGCGAACACCGGGGAGCTGTTTTTT
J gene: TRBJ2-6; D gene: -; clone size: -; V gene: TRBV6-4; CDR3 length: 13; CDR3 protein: CASSLSGANVLTF; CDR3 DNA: TGTGCCAGCAGCCTCTCTGGGGCCAACGTCCTGACTTTC
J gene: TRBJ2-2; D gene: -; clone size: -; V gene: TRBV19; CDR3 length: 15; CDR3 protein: CASSTLTGNTGELFF; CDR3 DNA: TGTGCCAGTAGTACCTTGACAGGGAACACCGGGGAGCTGTTTTTT